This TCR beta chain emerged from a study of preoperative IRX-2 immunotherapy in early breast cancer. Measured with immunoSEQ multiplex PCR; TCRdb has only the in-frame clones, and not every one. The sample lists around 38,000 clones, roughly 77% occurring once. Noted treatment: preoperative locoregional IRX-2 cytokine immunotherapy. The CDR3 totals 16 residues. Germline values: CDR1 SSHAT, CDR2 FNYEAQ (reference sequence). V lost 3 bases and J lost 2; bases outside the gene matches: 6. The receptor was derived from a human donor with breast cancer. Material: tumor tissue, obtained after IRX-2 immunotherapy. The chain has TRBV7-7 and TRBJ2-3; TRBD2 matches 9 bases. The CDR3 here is CASSFTGTSTTDTQYF. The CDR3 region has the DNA TGTGCCAGCAGCTTTACCGGGACTAGCACCACAGATACGCAGTATTTT.